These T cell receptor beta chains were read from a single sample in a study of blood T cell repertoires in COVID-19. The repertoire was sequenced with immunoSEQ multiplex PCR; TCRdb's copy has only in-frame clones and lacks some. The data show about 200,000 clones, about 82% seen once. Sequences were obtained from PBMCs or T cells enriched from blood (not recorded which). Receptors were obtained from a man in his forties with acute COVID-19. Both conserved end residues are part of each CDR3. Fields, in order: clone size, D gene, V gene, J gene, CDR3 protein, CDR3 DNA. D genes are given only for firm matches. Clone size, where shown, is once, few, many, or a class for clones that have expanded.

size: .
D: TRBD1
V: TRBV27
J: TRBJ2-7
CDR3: CASSQQGATYEQYF
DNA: TGTGCCAGCAGCCAACAGGGGGCAACCTACGAGCAGTACTTC

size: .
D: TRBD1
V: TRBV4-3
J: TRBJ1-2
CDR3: CASSQEGQGNGYTF
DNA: TGCGCCAGCAGCCAAGAAGGACAGGGAAATGGCTACACCTTC

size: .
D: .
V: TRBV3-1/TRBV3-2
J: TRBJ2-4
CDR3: CASSPRGATNIQYF
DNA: TGTGCCAGCAGCCCGCGTGGGGCTACAAACATTCAGTACTTC

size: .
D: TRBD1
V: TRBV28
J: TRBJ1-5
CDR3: CASSETGTWQPQHF
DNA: TGTGCCAGCAGCGAGACAGGGACGTGGCAGCCCCAGCATTTT

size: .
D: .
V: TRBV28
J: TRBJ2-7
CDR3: CASLGSMYEQYF
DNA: TGTGCCAGCCTCGGGAGCATGTACGAGCAGTACTTC

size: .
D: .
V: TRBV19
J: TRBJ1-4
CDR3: CASSITGLNNEKLFF
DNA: TGTGCCAGTAGTATTACGGGACTCAATAATGAAAAACTGTTTTTT

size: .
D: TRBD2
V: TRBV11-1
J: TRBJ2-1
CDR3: CASSSGLDSYNEQFF
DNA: TGTGCCAGCAGCTCCGGACTAGATTCCTACAATGAGCAGTTCTTC

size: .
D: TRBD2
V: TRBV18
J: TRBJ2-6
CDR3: CASSRSGRVPSGANVLTF
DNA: TGTGCCAGCTCAAGAAGTGGGAGGGTGCCCTCTGGGGCCAACGTCCTGACTTTC

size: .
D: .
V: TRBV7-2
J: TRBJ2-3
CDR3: CASSLVSGPTDTQYF
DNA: TGTGCCAGCAGCTTAGTTAGCGGACCCACAGATACGCAGTATTTT

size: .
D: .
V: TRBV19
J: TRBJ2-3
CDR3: CASRGGKGTDTQYF
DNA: TGTGCCAGTAGGGGCGGGAAAGGGACAGATACGCAGTATTTT

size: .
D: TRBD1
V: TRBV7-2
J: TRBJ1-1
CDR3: CASSLVQAGGTEAFF
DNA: TGTGCCAGCAGCTTAGTCCAGGCAGGGGGCACTGAAGCTTTCTTT

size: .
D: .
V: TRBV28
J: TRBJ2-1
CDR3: CATLDSGNEQFF
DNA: TGTGCCACCTTGGACAGTGGCAATGAGCAGTTCTTC

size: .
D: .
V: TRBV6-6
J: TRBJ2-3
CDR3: CASMTGVDTQYF
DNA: TGTGCCAGCATGACGGGAGTAGATACGCAGTATTTT

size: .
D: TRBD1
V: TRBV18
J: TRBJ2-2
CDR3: CASSEPGQWNTGELFF
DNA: TGTGCCAGCTCTGAGCCGGGACAGTGGAACACCGGGGAGCTGTTTTTT

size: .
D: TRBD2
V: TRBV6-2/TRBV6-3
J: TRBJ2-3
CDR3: CASSLAGGGDTQYF
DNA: TGTGCCAGCAGCCTAGCGGGGGGAGGGGATACGCAGTATTTT

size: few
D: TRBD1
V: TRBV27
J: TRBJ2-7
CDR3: CASSRDREDYEQYF
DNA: TGTGCCAGCAGTCGGGACAGAGAGGACTACGAGCAGTACTTC